This T cell receptor beta chain originates from a study of T cell responses to AZD1222 COVID-19 vaccine. Repertoires were generated with immunoSEQ multiplex PCR, while TCRdb's copy carries only in-frame clones and drops some. The sample has roughly 100,000 clones, around 95% seen once; the top ten hold 2% to 2.5%. CDR1 and CDR2 (germline): LGHDT, YNNKEL (reference sequence). Trimming shortened V by 2 bases and J by 1 base, and 8 bases separated the two germline ends. There are 14 residues in the CDR3. The source is an adult in good health. V gene TRBV3-1 (or the pseudogene TRBV3-2) combines with J gene TRBJ1-1; unclear D gene. The sample was peripheral blood, taken on day 0 of AZD1222 vaccination. In DNA form, the CDR3 reads TGTGCCAGCAGCCAAATGTACAGGAACACTGAAGCTTTCTTT. It codes for CASSQMYRNTEAFF.